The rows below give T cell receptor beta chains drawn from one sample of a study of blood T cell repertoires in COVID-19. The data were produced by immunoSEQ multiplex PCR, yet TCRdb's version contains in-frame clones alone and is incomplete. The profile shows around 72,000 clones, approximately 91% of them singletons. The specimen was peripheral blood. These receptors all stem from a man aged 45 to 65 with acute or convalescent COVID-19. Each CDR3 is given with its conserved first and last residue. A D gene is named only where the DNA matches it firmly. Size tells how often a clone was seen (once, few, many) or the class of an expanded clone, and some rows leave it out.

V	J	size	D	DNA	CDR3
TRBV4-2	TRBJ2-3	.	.	TGTGCCAGCAGCCAAGATCGGGGTTACACAGATACGCAGTATTTT	CASSQDRGYTDTQYF
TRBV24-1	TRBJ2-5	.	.	TGTGCCACCAGGGGTGCAGGGGAAGAGACCCAGTACTTC	CATRGAGEETQYF
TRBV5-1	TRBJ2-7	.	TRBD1	TGCGCCAGCAGCTCACGACTCGGGACAGCTACTTCCTACGAGCAGTACTTC	CASSSRLGTATSYEQYF
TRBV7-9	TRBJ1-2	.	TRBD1	TGTGCCAGCAGCCCCGAGGCAGGGGGAAAAGGCTACACCTTC	CASSPEAGGKGYTF
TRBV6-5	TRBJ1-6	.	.	TGTGCCAGCATTAAAGGACAGTTCAATTCACCCCTCCACTTT	CASIKGQFNSPLHF
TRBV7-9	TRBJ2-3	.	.	TGTGCCAGCAGCTTATGGGGGCGCACAGATACGCAGTATTTT	CASSLWGRTDTQYF
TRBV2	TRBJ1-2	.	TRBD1	TGTGCCAGCAGTGAAGAGGGGGCGAGGGCTAACTATGGCTACACCTTC	CASSEEGARANYGYTF
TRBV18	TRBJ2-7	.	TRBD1	TGTGCCAGCTCACCAGCCGGACAGGGGGCGTACGAGCAGTACTTC	CASSPAGQGAYEQYF
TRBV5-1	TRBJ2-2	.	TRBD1	TGCGCCAGCAGCTTGGGGGACAGGGAGGACACCGGGGAGCTGTTTTTT	CASSLGDREDTGELFF
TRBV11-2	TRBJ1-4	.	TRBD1	TGTGCCAGCAGCCTGGGACAGCAAGACAATGAAAAACTGTTTTTT	CASSLGQQDNEKLFF
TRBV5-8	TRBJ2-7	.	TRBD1	TGTGCCAGCTCCCCCCCCGCCGGGACAGGGACCTACGAGCAGTACTTC	CASSPPAGTGTYEQYF
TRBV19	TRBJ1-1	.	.	TGTGCCAGTAGTATGAGGGAGGTGAACACTGAAGCTTTCTTT	CASSMREVNTEAFF
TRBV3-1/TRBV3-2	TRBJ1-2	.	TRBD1	TGTGCCAGCAGCCAAATACAGGGGGAGGTTTGGCCCCACTATGGCTACACCTTC	CASSQIQGEVWPHYGYTF
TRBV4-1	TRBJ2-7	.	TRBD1	TGCGCCAGCAGCCAAACGACAGGGGCCAGCAGTTCCTACGAGCAGTACTTC	CASSQTTGASSSYEQYF
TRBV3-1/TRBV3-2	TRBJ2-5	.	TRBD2	TGTGCCAGCAATAAAGGGAGCGGGGGGGCCGGGGAGACCCAGTACTTC	CASNKGSGGAGETQYF
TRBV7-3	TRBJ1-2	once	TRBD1	TGTGCCAGCAGCCCTGGACAGGGAGGGGGCTACACCTTC	CASSPGQGGGYTF
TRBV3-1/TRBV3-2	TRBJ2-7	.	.	TGTGCCAGCAGCCGGGCCATACACAGCCTTTTCTACGAGCAGTACTTC	CASSRAIHSLFYEQYF
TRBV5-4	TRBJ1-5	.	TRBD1	TGTGCCAGCAGCTCCGGACAGGGTAATCAGCCCCAGCATTTT	CASSSGQGNQPQHF
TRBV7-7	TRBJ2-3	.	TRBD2	TGTGCCAGCAGCTTAGAGGCGAGAAGCGGGGGGGCCCCGGATACGCAGTATTTT	CASSLEARSGGAPDTQYF
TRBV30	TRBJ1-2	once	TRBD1	TGTGCCTGGATCCCCAGGACAGGGGGCTTTGGCTACACCTTC	CAWIPRTGGFGYTF
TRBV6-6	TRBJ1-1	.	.	TGTGCCAGCAGTTCCCCACGGGGGAGGAAGAACACTGAAGCTTTCTTT	CASSSPRGRKNTEAFF
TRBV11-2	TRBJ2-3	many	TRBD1	TGTGCCAGCAGCAGGGGACAGCAAGATACGCAGTATTTT	CASSRGQQDTQYF
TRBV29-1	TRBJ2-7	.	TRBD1	TGCAGCGTTCGCGACAGGGGATCCTACGAGCAGTACTTC	CSVRDRGSYEQYF
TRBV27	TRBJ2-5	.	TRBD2	TGTGCCAGCAGTCCTCTTACCAGGACTAGCGGCGAGACCCAGTACTTC	CASSPLTRTSGETQYF
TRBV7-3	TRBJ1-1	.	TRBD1	TGTGCCAGCAGCCCACGACAGGGGGCGACTGAAGCTTTCTTT	CASSPRQGATEAFF
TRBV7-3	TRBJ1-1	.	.	TGTGCCAGCAGCCGCGACAGGAACACTGAAGCTTTCTTT	CASSRDRNTEAFF
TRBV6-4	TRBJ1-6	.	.	TGTGCCAGCACCGGTCCGGGGAATTCACCCCTCCACTTT	CASTGPGNSPLHF
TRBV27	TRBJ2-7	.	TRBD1	TGTGCCAGCAGTTTTCAGACAGGGAACTACGAGCAGTACTTC	CASSFQTGNYEQYF
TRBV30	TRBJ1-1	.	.	TGTGCCTGGAGTGCATCCGGGACAAAAGCTTTCTTT	CAWSASGTKAFF
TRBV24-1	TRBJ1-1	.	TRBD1	TGTGCCACCAGTGATTCAAACAGGGGGCCGCTGAACACTGAAGCTTTCTTT	CATSDSNRGPLNTEAFF
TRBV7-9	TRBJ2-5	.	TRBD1	TGTGCCAGCAGCTTAACAGGGGTACAAGAGACCCAGTACTTC	CASSLTGVQETQYF
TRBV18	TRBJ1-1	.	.	TGTGCCAGCTCACCCACTCACAGGGTGGAAATGAACACTGAAGCTTTCTTT	CASSPTHRVEMNTEAFF
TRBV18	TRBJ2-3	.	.	TGTGCCAGCTCACCAAGCGAGGTATCAGATACGCAGTATTTT	CASSPSEVSDTQYF
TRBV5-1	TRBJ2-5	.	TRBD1	TGCGCCAGCAGCTTGGATTGGGACAGGGTACTTCAAGAGACCCAGTACTTC	CASSLDWDRVLQETQYF
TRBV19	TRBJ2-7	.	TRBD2	TGTGCCAGTAGCACCCTTGCGGGGGGGATCTCCTACGAGCAGTACTTC	CASSTLAGGISYEQYF
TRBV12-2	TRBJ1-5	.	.	TGTGCAAGTCGCTTAGCGTTCATTCAGCCCCAGCATTTT	CASRLAFIQPQHF
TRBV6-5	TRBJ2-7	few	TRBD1	TGTGCCAGCAGTTCCGGGACAGGGGTAGAGCAGTACTTC	CASSSGTGVEQYF
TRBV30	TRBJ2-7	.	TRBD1	TGTGCCTGGAGTTTCCGGGACAGGCTTTACGAGCAGTACTTC	CAWSFRDRLYEQYF
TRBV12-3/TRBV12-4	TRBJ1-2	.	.	TGTGCCAGCACCCCCCGGAGTAACTATGGCTACACCTTC	CASTPRSNYGYTF
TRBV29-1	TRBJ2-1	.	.	TGCAGCGTTGTATTGGGGGGGCGCGTCTCCTACAATGAGCAGTTCTTC	CSVVLGGRVSYNEQFF
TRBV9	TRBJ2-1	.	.	TGTGCCAGCAGCGAAAACAGGGAGTACACCTACAATGAGCAGTTCTTC	CASSENREYTYNEQFF